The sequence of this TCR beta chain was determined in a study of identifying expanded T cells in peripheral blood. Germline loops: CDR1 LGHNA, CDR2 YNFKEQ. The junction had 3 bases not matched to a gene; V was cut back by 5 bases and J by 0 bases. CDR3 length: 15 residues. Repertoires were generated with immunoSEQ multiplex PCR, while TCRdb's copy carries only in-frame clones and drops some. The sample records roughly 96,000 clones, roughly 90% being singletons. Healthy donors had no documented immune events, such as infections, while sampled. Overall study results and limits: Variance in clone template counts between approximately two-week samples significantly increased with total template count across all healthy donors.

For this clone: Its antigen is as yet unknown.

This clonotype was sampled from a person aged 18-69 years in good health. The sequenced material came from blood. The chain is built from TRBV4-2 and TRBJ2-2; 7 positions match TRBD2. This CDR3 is CASSGGVANTGELFF. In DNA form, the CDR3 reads TGTGCCAGCAGCGGGGGGGTTGCGAACACCGGGGAGCTGTTTTTT.